This T cell receptor beta chain is from a study of tumor and adjacent non-tumor tissue in lung cancer. Study context: Histology: 11 to 13 adenocarcinoma, a couple of squamous cell carcinoma, 1 small cell lung cancer.

Of note for this clonotype: One end of the junction does not line up with germline, which may come from a read error.

The germline gives CDR1 SQVTM, CDR2 ANQGSEA. CDR3 length equals 14 residues. The library came from three nested PCR rounds adapted from ARM-PCR protocols. TCRdb re-derived calls from the multiplex PCR reads in MiXCR, one entry per CDR3 protein. The repertoire holds 90,000 to 130,000 distinct CDR3 sequences, around 82% seen once, with around 21% in the top ten. No cell sorting was done before RNA was extracted from the tissue. The chain has TRBV29-1 and TRBJ1-1, with 9 positions matching TRBD1. Sequencing was performed on lung tumor tissue. The source of this sequence is a man in his 70s with non-small cell lung cancer. The CDR3 nucleotides read TGTAGCGTTATGGACAGGGGCAGGTACACTGAAGCTTTCTTT. Translated, it gives CSVMDRGRYTEAFF.